This T cell receptor (beta chain) came from a study of T cell clonality in common variable immunodeficiency. Findings and limits, study-wide: Common variable immunodeficiency TCR beta sequences reportedly had fewer deletions and N-nucleotide insertions.

V lost 0 bases to trimming and J lost 7 bases; unmatched junction nucleotides: 4. Per the germline V gene, CDR1 is SGHRS and CDR2 is YFSETQ. The CDR3 consists of 14 residues. All CVID subjects were on immunoglobulin replacement for at least one year. Donors gave roughly 5 to 8 ml heparinized peripheral whole blood. This clone was observed a few times. Its specificity is unknown. Sequencing ends 3 residues short of the CDR3 end; the germline J gene provides the rest. Some clones are missing from TCRdb's copy, which holds only in-frame ones; the method was immunoSEQ multiplex PCR. Observed in the sample are roughly 7,400 clones, none of them singletons.

The sequenced material came from peripheral blood mononuclear cells. The chain is built from TRBV5-1 and TRBJ2-1; 7 bases map to TRBD1. This receptor was identified in a human donor with common variable immunodeficiency. CDR3 loop: CASSLEGGHNEQFF. The sequenced CDR3 bases are TGCGCCAGCAGCTTGGAAGGGGGCCATAATGAG.